This T cell receptor (beta chain) was obtained from a study of breast tumors, draining lymph nodes, adjacent tissues (dated by TCRdb to the mid-2010s). Regarding the research as a whole: In breast cancer patients, the study compared the TCR beta repertoires of tumor, adjacent nontumor tissue and axillary lymph nodes. The study was designed to assess the relationships and possible T-cell exchange between tumor, surrounding tissue and draining lymph node repertoires in human breast cancer. Study-level results and caveats: The study presented the conclusion that tumor T cells originate in lymph nodes as consistent with a hypothesis, not as something directly demonstrated. The data were considered consistent with most tumor T cells being derived from the lymph node and subsequently expanding within tumor tissue. Tumors showed preferential V and J gene usage, and their T-cell repertoire diversity fell below that of lymph nodes yet above that of nontumor tissue. In luminal-like breast cancer, tumor and nontumor tissue repertoires resembled each other significantly more than in basal-like breast cancer.

TCRdb records Illumina HiSeq 2000 as the sequencer. Multiplex PCR amplification was used to build the TCR beta chain libraries. High-throughput sequencing was used to analyze the amplified TCR beta chain products. TCRdb itself trimmed the public reads at Q25 with fastp, ran MiXCR and retained productive beta chains. Each record represents a unique CDR3 protein, reported with the most common genes and DNA among its rows. This sample holds around 230,000 distinct CDR3 sequences; 32% were observed only once. Together, the top ten hold 1.4% of the sample. The germline V gene specifies MGHDK as CDR1 and SYGVNS as CDR2. Compared with germline, V lacks 7 bases and J lacks 4 bases; bases without a gene match: 14. Spanning cysteine to phenylalanine, the CDR3 consists of 19 amino acids. The only DNA kept is the CDR3, 57 bases in frame from the first base. The axillary draining lymph nodes of breast cancer patients were the source of the lymph node samples.

This clonotype was detected ten times or more. Its antigen remains unidentified. No base quality values were provided; no much bigger clone lies one nucleotide off. The clonotype was recovered from a female donor with breast cancer. Some clones in this sample may be carry-over from other donors' samples. The sample comprised axillary lymph node tissue. Recombination joined TRBV25-1 with TRBJ2-3; TRBD2 lines up with 16 middle nucleotides. CDR3 protein: CASTTTGTSGRASADTQYF. The DNA sequence is TGTGCCAGCACTACCACCGGGACTAGCGGGAGGGCCAGCGCAGATACGCAGTATTTT.